In its sample, the clone carrying this T cell receptor (beta chain) was seen a few times. What it recognizes is unknown. This same CDR3 is encoded by further DNA sequences in the sample. Generated by immunoSEQ multiplex PCR, the TCRdb table keeps only in-frame clones and is missing some. The table shows about 48,000 clones, with approximately 80% occurring only once. The time point is: week 35, safety follow-up. In every dose of vaccine, 300 ug of mutant IDH1 20-mer peptide was given alongside topical imiquimod. The data were obtained in a study of a mutant IDH1 vaccine in newly diagnosed glioma. Study at large: Commencement of vaccination occurred 4-6 weeks following radiotherapy alone, or concurrently with temozolomide cycles.

Study results and limitations: Pseudoprogression seemed unrelated to changes in top peripheral T cell clonotypes. Immune responses arising from the vaccine appeared in about 95% of patients.

CDR1 is DFQATT and CDR2 is SNEGSKA in the germline V gene (reference sequence). The germline V and J ends were trimmed by 3 bases and 1 base, with 3 bases remaining between them. CDR3 length: 11 amino acids. The sequence came from a man aged 40-55 years with glioma. This material consisted of PBMCs, taken from a glioma patient whose treatment included an IDH1 peptide vaccine. The V and J genes are TRBV20-1 and TRBJ1-1; no clear D. CDR3 bases: TGCAGTGCTAGTGGGAACACTGAAGCTTTCTTT. Translation gives CSASGNTEAFF.